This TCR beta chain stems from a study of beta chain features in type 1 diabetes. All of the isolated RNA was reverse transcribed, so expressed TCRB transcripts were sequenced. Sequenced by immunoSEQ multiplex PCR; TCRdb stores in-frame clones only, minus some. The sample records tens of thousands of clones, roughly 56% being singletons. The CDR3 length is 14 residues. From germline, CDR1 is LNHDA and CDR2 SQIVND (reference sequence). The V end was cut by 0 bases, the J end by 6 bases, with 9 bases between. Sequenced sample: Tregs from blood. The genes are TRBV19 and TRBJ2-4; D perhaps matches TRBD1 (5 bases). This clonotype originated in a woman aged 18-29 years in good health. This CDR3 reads CASSIDYRGNIQYF. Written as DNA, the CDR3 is TGTGCCAGTAGTATAGATTATAGGGGAAACATTCAGTACTTC. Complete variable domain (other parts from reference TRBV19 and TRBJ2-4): DGGITQSPKYLFRKEGQNVTLSCEQNLNHDAMYWYRQDPGQGLRLIYYSQIVNDFQKGDIAEGYSVSREKKESFPLTVTSAQKNPTAFYLCASSIDYRGNIQYFGAGTRLSVL.